These 15 T cell receptor beta chains originate from one sample sequenced in a study of control samples from healthy donors and cancer patients. Clones were read by immunoSEQ multiplex PCR, and TCRdb kept only the in-frame ones, dropping some. The table lists some 51,000 clones, 88% of them singletons. Sequencing used blood. These receptors all come from a man over 45 in good health.

This clone was seen a single time. The V gene is TRBV29-1, the J gene TRBJ2-5; D is ambiguous. CDR1 and CDR2 from the germline V gene are SQVTM and ANQGSEA. The V end lost 4 bases, the J end lost 4 bases, and 7 bases lay between the germline ends. The CDR3 contains 11 residues. CDR3 DNA: TGCAGCGTTGTAATCGGAGAGACCCAGTACTTC. Protein sequence: CSVVIGETQYF.

This clone was counted a single time. The rearrangement joins TRBV20-1 to TRBJ1-1, with a weak D call TRBD1 (6 bases). CDR3 length: 15 residues. CDR1 DFQATT and CDR2 SNEGSKA come from the germline V gene (reference sequence). The V gene lost 6 bases and the J gene lost 3 bases, with 20 bases spanning the gap. CDR3 sequence reads: CSASSLGRGDTEAFF. Here the CDR3 DNA reads TGCAGTGCAAGTTCTTTGGGGAGGGGGGACACTGAAGCTTTCTTT.

V is TRBV6-6 and J is TRBJ1-1; D might be TRBD1 (5 bases). Trimming took 5 bases from V and 4 from J, leaving 11 bases between them. CDR1 is MNHNY, CDR2 SVGAGI, per germline (reference sequence). The CDR3 length is 13 residues. CDR3 amino acids: CASSPGLRTEAFF. The CDR3 DNA sequence: TGTGCCAGCAGTCCAGGGTTGCGCACTGAAGCTTTCTTT.

The chain couples TRBV5-8 to TRBJ1-3, with a weak D call TRBD1 (6 bases). The CDR3 loop spans 12 amino acids. The germline CDR1 and CDR2 sequences are SGHTS and YDEGEE. V was pared by 3 bases and J by 9 bases, with 10 bases between. In DNA, the CDR3 is TGTGCCAGCAGCTCCAGGGGTGCCACCATATATTTT. Residues: CASSSRGATIYF. Full variable domain (rest looked up from reference TRBV5-8 and TRBJ1-3): EAGVTQSPTHLIKTRGQQATLRCSPISGHTSVYWYQQALGLGLQFLLWYDEGEERNRGNFPPRFSGRQFPNYSSELNVNALELEDSALYLCASSSRGATIYFGEGSWLTVV.

V is TRBV20-1 and J is TRBJ1-2; D not certain. This CDR3 has 11 amino acids. Germline V gene data show CDR1 as DFQATT and CDR2 as SNEGSKA (reference sequence). Trimming stripped 3 bases from V and 8 bases from J, with 10 bases between. CDR3 DNA sequence: TGCAGTGCTAGCCCTGGTGTCGGCTACACCTTC. It specifies CSASPGVGYTF.

This sequence joins TRBV6-2 or TRBV6-3 and TRBJ1-5, with D uncertain. V lost 5 bases and J lost 4, with 9 bases in between. The CDR3 is made up of 13 amino acids. Germline CDR1 and CDR2: MNHEY and SVGEGT. In nucleotides, the CDR3 is TGTGCCAGCAGTGACCCTTCAAATCAGCCCCAGCATTTT. Its translation: CASSDPSNQPQHF.

The V and J genes are TRBV6-5 and TRBJ1-1; TRBD1 might be the D (6 bases). Looked up from germline, CDR1 is MNHEY and CDR2 is SVGAGI. Trimming stripped 4 bases from V and 4 bases from J, with 16 bases between. The CDR3 is 15 amino acids. The CDR3 nucleotides are TGTGCCAGCAGTTTCTCCTTGGGGGCGGTCACTGAAGCTTTCTTT. Its protein product is CASSFSLGAVTEAFF.

J is TRBJ2-3 and V is TRBV29-1; D is ambiguous. V was shortened by 4 bases and J by 2 bases, with 13 bases between the two germline ends. The CDR3 length is 14 residues. The germline CDR1 and CDR2 sequences are SQVTM and ANQGSEA. CDR3 DNA: TGCAGCGTTGTTAAGGGCTATCTCACAGATACGCAGTATTTT. It translates to CSVVKGYLTDTQYF.

The chain recombines TRBV2 with TRBJ1-2; no clear D gene. CDR3 size: 11 residues. Germline-derived CDR1 and CDR2 are SNHLY and FYNNEI. Between the trimmed V and J ends, which lost 7 bases and 7 bases, there was a span of 10 bases. The CDR3 DNA sequence: TGTGCCAGCACGGGAAGGATTGGCTACACCTTC. As protein: CASTGRIGYTF.

CDR3 loop: CASSDSQGAYGYTF. DNA of the CDR3: TGTGCCAGCAGTGACTCACAGGGTGCCTATGGCTACACCTTC. The V gene is TRBV6-4, the J gene TRBJ1-2, with a tentative D call TRBD1 (6 bases). The CDR3 totals 14 residues. Germline CDR1 reads MRHNA; CDR2 reads SNTAGT. V was cut by 0 bases and J by 4 bases, with 9 bases left in between.

The V call is TRBV5-1, the J call TRBJ2-7, with 8 bases that match TRBD1. Germline V CDR1 and CDR2: SGHRS, YFSETQ. The CDR3 covers 15 residues. V lost 4 bases and J lost 0; bases outside the gene matches: 6. CDR3 residues: CASSPTGASSYEQYF. Here the CDR3 DNA reads TGCGCCAGCAGCCCGACAGGGGCGAGCTCCTACGAGCAGTACTTC.

The CDR3 here is CATSGQQGIEAFF. Written as DNA, the CDR3 is TGTGCCACCTCTGGACAACAGGGGATTGAAGCTTTCTTT. The rearrangement uses TRBV11-1 and TRBJ1-1; 7 nucleotides line up with TRBD1. This CDR3 is 13 amino acids long. The V and J ends lost 10 bases and 7 bases, in that order; junction bases with no gene match: 12. Germline V CDR1 and CDR2: SGHAT, FQDESV (reference sequence).

V and J are TRBV28 and TRBJ1-2; 7 bases map to TRBD1. The CDR3 totals 16 residues. V lost 5 bases and J lost 2; bases outside the gene matches: 11. Germline V CDR1 and CDR2: MDHEN, SYDVKM. The CDR3 DNA reads TGTGCCAGCAGTACATACTCGACAGGGTTCAACTATGGCTACACCTTC. Translated: CASSTYSTGFNYGYTF.

The chain joins TRBV2 to TRBJ2-7; D call uncertain. The CDR3 sequence is 12 residues long. V dropped 7 bases and J dropped 6 bases, with 13 bases sitting between them. Germline V CDR1 and CDR2: SNHLY, FYNNEI. The CDR3 region has the DNA TGTGCCAGCAAAAAAGAAAGTTCCGAGCAGTACTTC. Its protein is CASKKESSEQYF.

CDR3 sequence (DNA): TGTGCCAGCAGTTACGGAGACACCATATATTTT. Its protein product is CASSYGDTIYF. V gene TRBV6-6 combines with J gene TRBJ1-3; no clear D gene. Germline V gives CDR1 MNHNY, CDR2 SVGAGI (reference sequence). The CDR3 is 11 residues long. Trimming removed 2 bases from V and 8 bases from J, with 4 bases in between.